This TCR beta chain derives from a study of T cells in women clearing cervical HPV infection. The overall study: Blood came at first lesion visit for cases, post-clearance for controls.

CDR1 is PRHDT, CDR2 FYEKMQ, per germline (reference sequence). The CDR3 extends over 16 amino acids. With V trimmed by 5 bases and J by 3 bases, 5 bases remained unmatched. Worth noting for this clone: What it recognizes is unknown. The DNA ends 3 residues before the CDR3 does, and the rest of the CDR3 is filled in from the germline J gene.

Study-level results: TRBV6-7 abundance was lower in cases than controls (around 0.11% versus 0.15%).

All participants had a single incident cervical HPV16 infection, and prevalent HPV16 infections were excluded. Sequencing was performed with immunoSEQ multiplex PCR; in TCRdb, only in-frame clones are kept and a portion is missing. The listing records 30,000 or so clones. The sequencing input was blood buffy coat. The chain combines TRBV13 with TRBJ2-5; 14 bases align to TRBD2. This sequence originates from a woman between 18 and 70 years old with a cervical HPV16 infection that either progressed to CIN3+ or cleared (not recorded which). CDR3 protein: CASSPGGLAGEETQYF. CDR3 DNA, as far as it was read: TGTGCCAGCAGCCCCGGGGGACTAGCGGGAGAAGAGACC.